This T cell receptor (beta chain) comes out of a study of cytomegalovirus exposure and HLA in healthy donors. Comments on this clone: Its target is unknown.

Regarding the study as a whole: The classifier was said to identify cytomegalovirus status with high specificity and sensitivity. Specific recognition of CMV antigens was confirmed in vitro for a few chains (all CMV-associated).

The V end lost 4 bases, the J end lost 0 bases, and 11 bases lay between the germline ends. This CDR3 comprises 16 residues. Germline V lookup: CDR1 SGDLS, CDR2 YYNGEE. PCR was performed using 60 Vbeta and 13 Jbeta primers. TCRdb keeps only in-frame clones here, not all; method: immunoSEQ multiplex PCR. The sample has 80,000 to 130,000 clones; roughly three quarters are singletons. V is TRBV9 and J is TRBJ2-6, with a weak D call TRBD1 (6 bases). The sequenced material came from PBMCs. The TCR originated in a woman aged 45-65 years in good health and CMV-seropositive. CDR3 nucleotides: TGTGCCAGCAGCATGGACAGTTCCTCTGGGGCCAACGTCCTGACTTTC. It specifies CASSMDSSSGANVLTF.